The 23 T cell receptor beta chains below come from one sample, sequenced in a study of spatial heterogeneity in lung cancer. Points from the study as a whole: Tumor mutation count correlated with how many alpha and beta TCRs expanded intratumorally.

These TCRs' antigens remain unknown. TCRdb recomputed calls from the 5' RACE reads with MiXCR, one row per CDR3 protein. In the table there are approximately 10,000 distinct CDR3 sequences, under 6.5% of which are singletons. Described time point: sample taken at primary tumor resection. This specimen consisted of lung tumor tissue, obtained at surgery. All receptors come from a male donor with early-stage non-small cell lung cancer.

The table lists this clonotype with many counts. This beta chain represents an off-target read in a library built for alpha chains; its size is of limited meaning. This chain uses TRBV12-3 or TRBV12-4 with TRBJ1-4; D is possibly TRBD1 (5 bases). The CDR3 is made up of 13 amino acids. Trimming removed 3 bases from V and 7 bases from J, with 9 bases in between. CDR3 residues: CASSFWGAEKLFF. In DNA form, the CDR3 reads TGTGCCAGCAGTTTCTGGGGCGCTGAAAAACTGTTTTTT.

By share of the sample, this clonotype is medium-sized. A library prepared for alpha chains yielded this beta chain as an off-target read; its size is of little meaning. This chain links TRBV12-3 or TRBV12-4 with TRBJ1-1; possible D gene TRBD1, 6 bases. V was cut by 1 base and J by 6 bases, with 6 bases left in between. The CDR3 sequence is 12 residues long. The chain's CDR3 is CASSLGTAEAFF. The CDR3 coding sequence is TGTGCCAGCAGTTTAGGGACAGCTGAAGCTTTCTTT.

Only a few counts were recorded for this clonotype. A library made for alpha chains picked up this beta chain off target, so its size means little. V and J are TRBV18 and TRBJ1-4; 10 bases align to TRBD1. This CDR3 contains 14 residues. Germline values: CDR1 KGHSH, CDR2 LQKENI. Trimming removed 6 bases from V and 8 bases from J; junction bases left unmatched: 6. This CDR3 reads CASSRQGAEEKLFF. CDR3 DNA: TGTGCCAGCTCCCGACAGGGGGCGGAGGAAAAACTGTTTTTT.

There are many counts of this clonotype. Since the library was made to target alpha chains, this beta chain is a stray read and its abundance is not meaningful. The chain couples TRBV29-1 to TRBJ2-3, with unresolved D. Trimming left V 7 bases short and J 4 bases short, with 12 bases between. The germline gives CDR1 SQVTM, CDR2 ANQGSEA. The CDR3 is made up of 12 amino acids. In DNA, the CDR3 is TGCAGCGCTACACCACCGGCAGATACGCAGTATTTT. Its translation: CSATPPADTQYF.

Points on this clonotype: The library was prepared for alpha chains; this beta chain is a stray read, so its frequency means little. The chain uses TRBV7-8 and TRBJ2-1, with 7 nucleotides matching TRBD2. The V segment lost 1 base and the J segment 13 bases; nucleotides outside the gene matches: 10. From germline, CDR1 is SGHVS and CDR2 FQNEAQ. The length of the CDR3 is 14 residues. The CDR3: CASSLGERGSYQFF. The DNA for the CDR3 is TGTGCCAGCAGCTTAGGTGAGCGGGGTTCCTACCAGTTCTTC.

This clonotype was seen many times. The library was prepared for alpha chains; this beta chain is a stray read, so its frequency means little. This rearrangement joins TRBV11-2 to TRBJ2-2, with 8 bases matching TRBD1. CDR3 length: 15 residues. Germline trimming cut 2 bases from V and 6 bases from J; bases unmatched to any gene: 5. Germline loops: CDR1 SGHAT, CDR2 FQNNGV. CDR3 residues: CASSLQGAEAGELFF. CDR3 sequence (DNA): TGTGCCAGCAGCTTACAGGGGGCAGAGGCCGGGGAGCTGTTTTTT.

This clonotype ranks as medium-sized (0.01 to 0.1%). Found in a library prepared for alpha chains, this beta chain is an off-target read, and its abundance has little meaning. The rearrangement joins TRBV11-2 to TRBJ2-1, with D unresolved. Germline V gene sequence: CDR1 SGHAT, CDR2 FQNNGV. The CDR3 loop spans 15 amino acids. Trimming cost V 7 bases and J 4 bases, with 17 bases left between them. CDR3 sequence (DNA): TGTGCCAGCACCAGAGCAGGAAATAATTACAATGAGCAGTTCTTC. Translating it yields CASTRAGNNYNEQFF.

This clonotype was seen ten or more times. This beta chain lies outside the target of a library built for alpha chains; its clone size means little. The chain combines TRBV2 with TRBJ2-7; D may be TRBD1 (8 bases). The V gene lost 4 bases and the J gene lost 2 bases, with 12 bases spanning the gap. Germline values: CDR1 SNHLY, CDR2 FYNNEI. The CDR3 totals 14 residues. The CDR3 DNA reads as TGTGCCAGCAGTGGGACAGGGACTACCTACGAGCAGTACTTC. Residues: CASSGTGTTYEQYF.

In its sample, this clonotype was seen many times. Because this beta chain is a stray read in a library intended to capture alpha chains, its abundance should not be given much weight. The chain's CDR3 is CSAPRTDNTEAFF. The CDR3 DNA is TGCAGTGCCCCCCGGACAGATAACACTGAAGCTTTCTTT. The chain uses TRBV20-1 and TRBJ1-1, with D perhaps matching TRBD1 (6 bases). Germline V lookup: CDR1 DFQATT, CDR2 SNEGSKA (reference sequence). This CDR3 region has 13 residues. V was shortened by 6 bases and J by 2 bases, with 13 bases between the two germline ends.

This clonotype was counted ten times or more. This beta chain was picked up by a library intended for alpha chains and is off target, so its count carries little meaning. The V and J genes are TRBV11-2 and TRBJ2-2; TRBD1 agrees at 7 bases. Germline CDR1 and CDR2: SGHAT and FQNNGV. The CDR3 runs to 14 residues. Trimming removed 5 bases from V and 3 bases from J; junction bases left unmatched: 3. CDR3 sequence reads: CASSDRVHTGELFF. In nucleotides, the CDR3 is TGTGCCAGCAGCGACAGGGTTCACACCGGGGAGCTGTTTTTT.

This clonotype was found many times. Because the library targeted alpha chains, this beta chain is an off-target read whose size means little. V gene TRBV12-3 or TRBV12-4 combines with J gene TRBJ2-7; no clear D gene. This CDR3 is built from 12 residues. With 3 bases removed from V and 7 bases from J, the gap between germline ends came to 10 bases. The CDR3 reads CASSFVGKEQYF. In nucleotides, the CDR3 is TGTGCCAGCAGTTTTGTGGGGAAGGAGCAGTACTTC.

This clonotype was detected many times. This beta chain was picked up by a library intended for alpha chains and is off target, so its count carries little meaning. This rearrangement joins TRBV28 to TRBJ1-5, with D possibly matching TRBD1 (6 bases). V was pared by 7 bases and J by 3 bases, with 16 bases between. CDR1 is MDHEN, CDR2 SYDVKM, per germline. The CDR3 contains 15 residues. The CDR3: CASTWGGSFNQPQHF. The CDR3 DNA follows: TGTGCCAGCACCTGGGGGGGCTCTTTCAATCAGCCCCAGCATTTT.

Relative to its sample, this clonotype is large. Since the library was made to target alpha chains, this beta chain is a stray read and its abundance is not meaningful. The CDR3 nucleotides read TGTGCCAGCAGCTTGTATGAGGGGGGGACCTACAATGAGCAGTTCTTC. This encodes CASSLYEGGTYNEQFF. The chain carries TRBV5-4 and TRBJ2-1; D perhaps matches TRBD2 (7 bases). The CDR3 has 16 amino acids. The ends were cut back, 1 base at V and 2 bases at J, with 13 bases in the middle. Germline assignment: CDR1 SGHNT and CDR2 YYREEE (reference sequence).

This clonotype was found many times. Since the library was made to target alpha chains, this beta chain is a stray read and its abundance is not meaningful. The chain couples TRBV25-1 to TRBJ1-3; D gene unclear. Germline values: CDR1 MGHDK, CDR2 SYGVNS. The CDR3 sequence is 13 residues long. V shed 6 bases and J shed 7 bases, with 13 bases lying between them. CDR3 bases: TGTGCCAGCAGGATGGAGGGATCGAACACCATATATTTT. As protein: CASRMEGSNTIYF.

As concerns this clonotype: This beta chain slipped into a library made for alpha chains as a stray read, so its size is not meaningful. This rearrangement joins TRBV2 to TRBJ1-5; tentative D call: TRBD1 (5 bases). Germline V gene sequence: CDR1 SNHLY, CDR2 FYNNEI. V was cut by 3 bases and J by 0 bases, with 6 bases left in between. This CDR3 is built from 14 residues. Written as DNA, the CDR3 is TGTGCCAGCAGTGACAGGGCTAGCAATCAGCCCCAGCATTTT. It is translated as CASSDRASNQPQHF.

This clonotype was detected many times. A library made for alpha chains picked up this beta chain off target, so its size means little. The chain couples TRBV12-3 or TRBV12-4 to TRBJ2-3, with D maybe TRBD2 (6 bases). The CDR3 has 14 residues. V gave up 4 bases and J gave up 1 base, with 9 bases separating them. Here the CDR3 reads CASSWRVGTDTQYF. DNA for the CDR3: TGTGCCAGCAGTTGGAGGGTGGGCACAGATACGCAGTATTTT.

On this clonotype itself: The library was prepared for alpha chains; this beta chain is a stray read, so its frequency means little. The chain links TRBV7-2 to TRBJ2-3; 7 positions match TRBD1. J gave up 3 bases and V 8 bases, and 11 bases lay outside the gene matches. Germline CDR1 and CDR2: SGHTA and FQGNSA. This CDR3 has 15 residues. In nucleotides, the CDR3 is TGTGCCAGCGAGTGGAAAAAGGGGGCAACAGATACGCAGTATTTT. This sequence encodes CASEWKKGATDTQYF.

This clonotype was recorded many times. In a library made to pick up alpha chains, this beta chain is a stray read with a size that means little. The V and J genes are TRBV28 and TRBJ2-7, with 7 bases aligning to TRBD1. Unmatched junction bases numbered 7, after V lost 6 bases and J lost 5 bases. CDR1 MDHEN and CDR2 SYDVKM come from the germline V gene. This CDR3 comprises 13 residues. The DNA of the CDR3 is TGTGCCAGCAGACCCGGGACAGTAGACGAGCAGTACTTC. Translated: CASRPGTVDEQYF. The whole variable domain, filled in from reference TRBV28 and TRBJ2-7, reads DVKVTQSSRYLVKRTGEKVFLECVQDMDHENMFWYRQDPGLGLRLIYFSYDVKMKEKGDIPEGYSVSREKKERFSLILESASTNQTSMYLCASRPGTVDEQYFGPGTRLTVT.

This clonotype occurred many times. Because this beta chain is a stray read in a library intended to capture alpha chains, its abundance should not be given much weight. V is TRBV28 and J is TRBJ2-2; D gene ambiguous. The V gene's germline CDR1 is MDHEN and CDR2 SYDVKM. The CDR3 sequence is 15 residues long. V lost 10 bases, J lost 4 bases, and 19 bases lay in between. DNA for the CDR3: TGTGCCATCGAGAAACCGGGCTCGGGCACCGGGGAGCTGTTTTTT. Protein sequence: CAIEKPGSGTGELFF. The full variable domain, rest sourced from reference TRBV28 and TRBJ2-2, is DVKVTQSSRYLVKRTGEKVFLECVQDMDHENMFWYRQDPGLGLRLIYFSYDVKMKEKGDIPEGYSVSREKKERFSLILESASTNQTSMYLCAIEKPGSGTGELFFGEGSRLTVL.

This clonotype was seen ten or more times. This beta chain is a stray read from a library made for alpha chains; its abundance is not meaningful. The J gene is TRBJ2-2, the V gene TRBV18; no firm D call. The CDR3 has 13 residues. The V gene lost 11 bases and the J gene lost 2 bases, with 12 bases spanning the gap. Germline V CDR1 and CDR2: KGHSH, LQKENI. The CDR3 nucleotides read TGTGCCTCCAGTGACGGAAACACCGGGGAGCTGTTTTTT. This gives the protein CASSDGNTGELFF.

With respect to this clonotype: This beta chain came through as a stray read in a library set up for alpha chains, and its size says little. The CDR3 spells CASSTLAGVSTGELFF. CDR3 nucleotide sequence: TGTGCCAGCAGCACTCTAGCGGGAGTGTCAACCGGGGAGCTGTTTTTT. The V and J genes are TRBV7-8 and TRBJ2-2; 10 bases align to TRBD2. This CDR3 is built from 16 residues. Germline V lookup: CDR1 SGHVS, CDR2 FQNEAQ. The trim removed 5 bases at V and 5 bases at J, leaving 8 bases unmatched.

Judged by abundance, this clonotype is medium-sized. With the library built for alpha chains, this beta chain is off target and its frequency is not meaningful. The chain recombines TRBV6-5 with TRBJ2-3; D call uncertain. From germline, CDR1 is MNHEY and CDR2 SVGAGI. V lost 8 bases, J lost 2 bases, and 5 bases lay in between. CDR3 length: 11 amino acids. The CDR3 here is CASGYTDTQYF. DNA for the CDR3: TGTGCCAGCGGGTACACAGATACGCAGTATTTT.

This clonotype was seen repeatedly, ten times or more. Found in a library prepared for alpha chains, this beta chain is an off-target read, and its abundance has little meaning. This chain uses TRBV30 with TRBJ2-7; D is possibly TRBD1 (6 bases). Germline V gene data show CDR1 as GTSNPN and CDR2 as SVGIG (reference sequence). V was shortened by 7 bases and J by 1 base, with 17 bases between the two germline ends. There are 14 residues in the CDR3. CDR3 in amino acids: CASQGRFKSYEQYF. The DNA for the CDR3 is TGTGCCTCACAGGGTCGATTTAAATCCTACGAGCAGTACTTC.